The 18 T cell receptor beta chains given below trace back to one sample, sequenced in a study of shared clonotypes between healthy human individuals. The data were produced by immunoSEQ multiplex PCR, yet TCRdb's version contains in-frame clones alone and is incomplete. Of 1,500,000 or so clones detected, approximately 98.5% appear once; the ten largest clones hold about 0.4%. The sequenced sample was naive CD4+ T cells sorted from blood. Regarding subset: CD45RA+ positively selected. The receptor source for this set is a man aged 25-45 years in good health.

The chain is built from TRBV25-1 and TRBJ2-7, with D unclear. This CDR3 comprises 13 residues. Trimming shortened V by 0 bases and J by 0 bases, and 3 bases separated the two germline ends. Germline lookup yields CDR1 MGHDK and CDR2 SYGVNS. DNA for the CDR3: TGTGCCAGCAGTGAATATGTCTCCTACGAGCAGTACTTC. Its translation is CASSEYVSYEQYF.

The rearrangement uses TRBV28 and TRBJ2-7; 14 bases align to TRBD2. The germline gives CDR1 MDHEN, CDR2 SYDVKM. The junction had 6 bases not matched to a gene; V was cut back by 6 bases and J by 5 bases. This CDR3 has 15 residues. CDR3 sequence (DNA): TGTGCCAGCAGGTTGACTAGCGGGAGGGTCGACGAGCAGTACTTC. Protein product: CASRLTSGRVDEQYF.

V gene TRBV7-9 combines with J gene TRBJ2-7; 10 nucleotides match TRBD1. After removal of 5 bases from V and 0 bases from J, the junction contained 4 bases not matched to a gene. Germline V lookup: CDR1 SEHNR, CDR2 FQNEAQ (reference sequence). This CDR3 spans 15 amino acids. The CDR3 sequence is CASSPRQGASYEQYF. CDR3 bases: TGTGCCAGCAGCCCCCGACAGGGGGCCTCCTACGAGCAGTACTTC.

The CDR3 sequence: CASIKEDRGIQETQYF. The CDR3 DNA reads as TGTGCCAGCATCAAAGAAGACAGGGGCATCCAAGAGACCCAGTACTTC. The V call is TRBV7-9, the J call TRBJ2-5; 8 bases are shared with TRBD1. The CDR3 is 16 amino acids. Germline CDR1 and CDR2: SEHNR and FQNEAQ (reference sequence). The J segment lost 1 base and the V segment lost 7 bases, leaving 11 bases of the junction unmatched.

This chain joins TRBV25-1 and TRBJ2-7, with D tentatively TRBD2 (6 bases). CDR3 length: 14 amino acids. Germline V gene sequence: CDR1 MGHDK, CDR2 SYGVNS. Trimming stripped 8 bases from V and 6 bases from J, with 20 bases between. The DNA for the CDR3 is TGTGCCAGCGGGGGGACCATTGGGTCCGGCGAGCAGTACTTC. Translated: CASGGTIGSGEQYF.

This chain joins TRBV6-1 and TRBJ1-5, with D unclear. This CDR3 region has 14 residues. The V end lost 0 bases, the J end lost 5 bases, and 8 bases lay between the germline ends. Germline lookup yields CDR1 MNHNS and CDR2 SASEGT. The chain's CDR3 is CASSEAGRYQPQHF. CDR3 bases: TGTGCCAGCAGTGAAGCGGGCCGGTATCAGCCCCAGCATTTT.

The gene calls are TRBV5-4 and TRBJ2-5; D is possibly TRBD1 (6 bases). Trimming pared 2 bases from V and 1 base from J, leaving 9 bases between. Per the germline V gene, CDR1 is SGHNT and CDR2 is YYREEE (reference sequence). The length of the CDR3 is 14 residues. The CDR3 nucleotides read TGTGCCAGCAGCTTCAGGGGCCCCCAAGAGACCCAGTACTTC. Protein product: CASSFRGPQETQYF.

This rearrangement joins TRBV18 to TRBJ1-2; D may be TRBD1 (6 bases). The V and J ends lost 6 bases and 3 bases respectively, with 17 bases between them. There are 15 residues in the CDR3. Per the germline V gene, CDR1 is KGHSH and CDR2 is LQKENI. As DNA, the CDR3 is TGTGCCAGCTCGCTGGACAGCTCAACGTACTATGGCTACACCTTC. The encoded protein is CASSLDSSTYYGYTF.

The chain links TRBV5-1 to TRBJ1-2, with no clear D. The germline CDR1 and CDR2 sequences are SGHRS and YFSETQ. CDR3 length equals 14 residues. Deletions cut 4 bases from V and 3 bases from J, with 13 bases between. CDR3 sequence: CASSPASGHYGYTF. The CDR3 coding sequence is TGCGCCAGCAGCCCCGCTTCGGGCCACTATGGCTACACCTTC. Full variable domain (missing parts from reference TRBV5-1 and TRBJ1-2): KAGVTQTPRYLIKTRGQQVTLSCSPISGHRSVSWYQQTPGQGLQFLFEYFSETQRNKGNFPGRFSGRQFSNSRSEMNVSTLELGDSALYLCASSPASGHYGYTFGSGTRLTVV.

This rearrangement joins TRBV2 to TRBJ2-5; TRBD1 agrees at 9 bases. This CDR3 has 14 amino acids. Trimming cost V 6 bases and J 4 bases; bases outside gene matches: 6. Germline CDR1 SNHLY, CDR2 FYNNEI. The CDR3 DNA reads TGTGCCAGCAGACCAGACAGGGGGAGAGAGACCCAGTACTTC. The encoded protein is CASRPDRGRETQYF.

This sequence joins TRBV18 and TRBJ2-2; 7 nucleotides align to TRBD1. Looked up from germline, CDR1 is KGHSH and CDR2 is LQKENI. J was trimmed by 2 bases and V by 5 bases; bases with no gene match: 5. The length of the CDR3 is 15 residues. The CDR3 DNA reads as TGTGCCAGCTCATCGGACAGGCAAAACACCGGGGAGCTGTTTTTT. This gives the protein CASSSDRQNTGELFF.

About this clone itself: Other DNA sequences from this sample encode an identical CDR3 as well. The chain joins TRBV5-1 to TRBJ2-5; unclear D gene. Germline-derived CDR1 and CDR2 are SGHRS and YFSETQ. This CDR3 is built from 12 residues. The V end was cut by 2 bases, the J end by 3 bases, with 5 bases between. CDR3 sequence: CASSFPEETQYF. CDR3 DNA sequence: TGCGCCAGCAGCTTTCCAGAAGAGACCCAGTACTTC.

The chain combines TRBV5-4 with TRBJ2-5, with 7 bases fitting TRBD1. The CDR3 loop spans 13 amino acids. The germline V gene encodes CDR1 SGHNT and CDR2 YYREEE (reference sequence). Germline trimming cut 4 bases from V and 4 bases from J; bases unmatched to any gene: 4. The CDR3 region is CASSPRDRETQYF. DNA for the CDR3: TGTGCCAGCAGCCCCCGGGACAGAGAGACCCAGTACTTC.

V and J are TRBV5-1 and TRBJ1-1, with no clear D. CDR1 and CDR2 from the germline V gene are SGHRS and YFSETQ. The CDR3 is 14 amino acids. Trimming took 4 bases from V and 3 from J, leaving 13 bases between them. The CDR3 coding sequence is TGCGCCAGCAGCCCCCGCGGGTCCTACACTGAAGCTTTCTTT. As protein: CASSPRGSYTEAFF. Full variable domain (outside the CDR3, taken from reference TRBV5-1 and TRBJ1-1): KAGVTQTPRYLIKTRGQQVTLSCSPISGHRSVSWYQQTPGQGLQFLFEYFSETQRNKGNFPGRFSGRQFSNSRSEMNVSTLELGDSALYLCASSPRGSYTEAFFGQGTRLTVV.

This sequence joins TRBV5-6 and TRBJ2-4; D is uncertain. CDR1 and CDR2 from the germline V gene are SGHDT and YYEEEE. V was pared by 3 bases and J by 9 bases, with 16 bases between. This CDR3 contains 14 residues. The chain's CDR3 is CASSSRTPVAIQYF. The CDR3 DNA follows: TGTGCCAGCAGCTCCCGGACCCCAGTTGCCATTCAGTACTTC.

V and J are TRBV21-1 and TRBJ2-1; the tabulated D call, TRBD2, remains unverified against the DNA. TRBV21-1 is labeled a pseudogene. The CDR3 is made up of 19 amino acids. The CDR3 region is CASSKDPLTSASSYNEQFF. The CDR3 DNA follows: TGTGCCAGCAGCAAAGACCCTTTAACTAGCGCGAGCTCCTACAATGAGCAGTTCTTC.

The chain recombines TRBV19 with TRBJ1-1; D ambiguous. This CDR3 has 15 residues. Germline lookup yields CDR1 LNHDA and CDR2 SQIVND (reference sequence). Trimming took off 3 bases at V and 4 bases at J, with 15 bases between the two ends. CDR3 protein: CASSMGGRSTTEAFF. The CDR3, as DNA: TGTGCCAGTAGTATGGGAGGCAGGAGCACCACTGAAGCTTTCTTT.

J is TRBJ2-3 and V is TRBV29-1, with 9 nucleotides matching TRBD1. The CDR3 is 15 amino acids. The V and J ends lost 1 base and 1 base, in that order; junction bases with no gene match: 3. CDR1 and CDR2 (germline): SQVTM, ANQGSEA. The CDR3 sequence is CSVEGDRVGTDTQYF. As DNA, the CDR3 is TGCAGCGTTGAAGGGGACAGGGTCGGCACAGATACGCAGTATTTT.